A selection of T cell receptor beta chains follows, all from one sample in a study of post-analysis software for immune sequencing data. Each CDR3 protein gets one entry after TCRdb re-called the PCR reads with MiXCR. The data contain 700,000 to 800,000 distinct CDR3 sequences, roughly 30% of them singletons. Sequences were obtained from blood. The receptors shown here come from a girl between 5 and 17 years old with multiple sclerosis. The CDR3 runs from the conserved cysteine through the conserved F or W. A D gene is named only where the DNA matches it firmly. Part of the rows lack a size; the others show once, few, many or a class for expanded clones.

TGCAGCCCTGTCCGACAGGGAAACACTGAAGCTTTCTTT CSPVRQGNTEAFF TRBD1 TRBV29-1 - TRBJ1-1
TGTGCCAGCAGCGTAGAACTAGTCCTGAGAAATGAGCAGTTCTTC CASSVELVLRNEQFF - TRBV9 few TRBJ2-1
TGCAGTGCCTCCCTCCCGGGACAGGGTCGAGATGAGCAGTTCTTC CSASLPGQGRDEQFF TRBD1 TRBV20-1 few TRBJ2-1
TGCAGCGGCCGACAGGGCGCAATGGGGGAGCAGTACTTC CSGRQGAMGEQYF TRBD1 TRBV29-1 - TRBJ2-7
TGTGCCAGCAGGCCGGATGCCGGGGGCCGCTACGAGCAGTACTTC CASRPDAGGRYEQYF - TRBV7-2 few TRBJ2-7
TGCGCCAGCAGCCCCCCTAGCGGGGGTAGCACAGATACGCGGTATTTT CASSPPSGGSTDTRYF TRBD2 TRBV5-1 - TRBJ2-3
TGTGCCAGCAGTTTTGGGCCAGTACAAGAGACCCAGTACTTC CASSFGPVQETQYF - TRBV28 - TRBJ2-5
TGCAGTGCCCAGGGGACAGGGGGTGGCGAGCAGTACTTC CSAQGTGGGEQYF TRBD1 TRBV20-1 - TRBJ2-7
TGCAGTGCTAGAGATTGTCTGGGGATGCCGGACAATGAGCAGTTCTTC CSARDCLGMPDNEQFF - TRBV20-1 - TRBJ2-1
TGCGCCAGCAGCCCGGGACTAGTCATAGCCGAGCAGTACTTC CASSPGLVIAEQYF TRBD2 TRBV5-1 - TRBJ2-7
TGCAGTGCTGCTGACAGGTGGCCCTGGGACACTGAAGCTTTCTTT CSAADRWPWDTEAFF - TRBV20-1 - TRBJ1-1
TGTGCCAGCAGCTTGATGAAGGGAACAGGGGCCAACGTCCTGACTTTC CASSLMKGTGANVLTF - TRBV5-4 few TRBJ2-6
TGTGCCAGCAGTTTAAGAGACGGCATCCCCTACGAGCAGTACTTC CASSLRDGIPYEQYF - TRBV6-2/TRBV6-3 - TRBJ2-7
TGCAGCGTCGATAGAGACGGTTACAATGAGCAGTTCTTC CSVDRDGYNEQFF - TRBV29-1 many TRBJ2-1
TGCAGCGTTGGAGCAACAGGGGGCAGAGTTCGAGAAAAACTGTTTTTT CSVGATGGRVREKLFF TRBD1 TRBV29-1 many TRBJ1-4
TGTGCCAGCACCCCGCGGGGCCGTACGCAGTATTTT CASTPRGRTQYF - TRBV5-5 few TRBJ2-3